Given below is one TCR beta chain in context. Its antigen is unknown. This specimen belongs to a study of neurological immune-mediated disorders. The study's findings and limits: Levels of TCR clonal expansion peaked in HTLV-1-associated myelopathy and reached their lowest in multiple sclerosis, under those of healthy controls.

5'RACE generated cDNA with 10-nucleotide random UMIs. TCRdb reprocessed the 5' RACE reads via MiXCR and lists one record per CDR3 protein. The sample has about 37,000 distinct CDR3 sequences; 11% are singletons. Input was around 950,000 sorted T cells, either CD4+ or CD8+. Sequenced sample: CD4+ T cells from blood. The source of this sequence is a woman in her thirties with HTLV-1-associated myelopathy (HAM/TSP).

The CDR3 region has the DNA TGTGCCAGCAGCCCCATGGGTAATGAAAAACTGTTTTTT. Its translation: CASSPMGNEKLFF. The genes are TRBV11-2 and TRBJ1-4; D remains unclear. V gave up 5 bases and J gave up 4 bases, with 8 bases separating them. The CDR3 is made up of 13 amino acids. Germline V gives CDR1 SGHAT, CDR2 FQNNGV.